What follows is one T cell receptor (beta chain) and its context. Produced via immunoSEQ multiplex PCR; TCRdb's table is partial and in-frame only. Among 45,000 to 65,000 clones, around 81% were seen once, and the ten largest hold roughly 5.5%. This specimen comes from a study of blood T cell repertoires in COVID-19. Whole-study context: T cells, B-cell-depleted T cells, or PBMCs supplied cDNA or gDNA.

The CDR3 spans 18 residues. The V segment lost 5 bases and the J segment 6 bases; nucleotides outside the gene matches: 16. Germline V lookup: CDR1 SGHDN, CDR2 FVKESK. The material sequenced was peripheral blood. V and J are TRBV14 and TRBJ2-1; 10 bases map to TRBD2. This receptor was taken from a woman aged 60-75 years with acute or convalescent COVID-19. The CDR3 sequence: CASSGSGRAPPQLNEQFF. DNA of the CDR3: TGTGCCAGCAGCGGGAGCGGGAGGGCCCCTCCCCAACTCAATGAGCAGTTCTTC. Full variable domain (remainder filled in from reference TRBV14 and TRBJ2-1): EAGVTQFPSHSVIEKGQTVTLRCDPISGHDNLYWYRRVMGKEIKFLLHFVKESKQDESGMPNNRFLAERTGGTYSTLKVQPAELEDSGVYFCASSGSGRAPPQLNEQFFGPGTRLTVL.